A selection of T cell receptor beta chains follows, all from one sample in a study of response to subunit inactivated influenza vaccine. TCRdb processed the RT-PCR reads anew with MiXCR; each CDR3 protein has one entry. The sample holds hundreds of thousands of distinct CDR3 sequences, about 10% seen once. The specimen comprised PBMCs from blood, sampled on the day of vaccination. The receptors here all came from a man in his fifties or sixties who received an inactivated influenza vaccine. CDR3s include the opening cysteine and the closing phenylalanine or tryptophan. Fields, in order: CDR3 DNA, CDR3 protein, V gene, D gene, clone size, J gene. A D gene is named only where the DNA matches it firmly. Rows may omit the clone size; those that give it use once, few, many or a size class.

CDR3nt: TGTGCCAGCAGTATCCCCCAGGGGGCTAAGACTGAAGCTTTCTTT; CDR3aa: CASSIPQGAKTEAFF; v_gene: TRBV28; d_gene: TRBD1; abundance: many; j_gene: TRBJ1-1
CDR3nt: TGTGCCAGCAGCTTAGGCGGGAGGAACAATTCACCCCTCCACTTT; CDR3aa: CASSLGGRNNSPLHF; v_gene: TRBV7-2; d_gene: -; abundance: many; j_gene: TRBJ1-6
CDR3nt: TGTGCCAGCAGTGAAAGGTTGACAGGGGCCCGCGAGCAGTACTTC; CDR3aa: CASSERLTGAREQYF; v_gene: TRBV2; d_gene: TRBD1; abundance: -; j_gene: TRBJ2-7
CDR3nt: TGTGCCAGCTCACCACTTGGGGTTACCGGGGAGCTGTTTTTT; CDR3aa: CASSPLGVTGELFF; v_gene: TRBV18; d_gene: -; abundance: -; j_gene: TRBJ2-2
CDR3nt: TGTGCCAGCAGCTCTTCGGCGGAGAACTATGGCTACACCTTC; CDR3aa: CASSSSAENYGYTF; v_gene: TRBV7-2; d_gene: -; abundance: -; j_gene: TRBJ1-2
CDR3nt: TGTGCCATCAGTGGAAGCAATGAGCAGTTCTTC; CDR3aa: CAISGSNEQFF; v_gene: TRBV10-3; d_gene: -; abundance: few; j_gene: TRBJ2-1
CDR3nt: TGCAGTGCCAGCATACTAGCGGGGGGGCCTTTTGTTGAGCCGACCCAAGAGACCCAGTACTTC; CDR3aa: CSASILAGGPFVEPTQETQYF; v_gene: TRBV20-1; d_gene: TRBD2; abundance: few; j_gene: TRBJ2-5
CDR3nt: TGCAGCGTCACCAAACAGGGGGTTAGGTACGAGCAGTACTTC; CDR3aa: CSVTKQGVRYEQYF; v_gene: TRBV29-1; d_gene: TRBD1; abundance: few; j_gene: TRBJ2-7
CDR3nt: TGCAGTGCTAGAACCGGGGGGAGCACAGATACGCAGTATTTT; CDR3aa: CSARTGGSTDTQYF; v_gene: TRBV20-1; d_gene: TRBD2; abundance: many; j_gene: TRBJ2-3
CDR3nt: TGCGCCAGCAGCTTGGGACAGACATCTTATGGCTACACCTTC; CDR3aa: CASSLGQTSYGYTF; v_gene: TRBV5-1; d_gene: -; abundance: few; j_gene: TRBJ1-2
CDR3nt: TGCGCCAGCAGCTTGAATGCCCGAGACAATGAGCAGTTCTTC; CDR3aa: CASSLNARDNEQFF; v_gene: TRBV5-1; d_gene: -; abundance: few; j_gene: TRBJ2-1